Here is one TCR beta chain with its context. Its antigen is not identified. This specimen belongs to a study of high-grade serous ovarian cancer treatment subgroups. At the level of the study: Samples averaged around 13,000 reads and about 7,100 unique TCR beta rearrangements. Study-level points and caveats: Same-patient tumor repertoires overlapped at about 0.095 to 0.8; different patients barely overlapped. TCR relatedness rose with neoantigen level and trended with mutation load.

Germline V lookup: CDR1 MNHEY, CDR2 SMNVEV (reference sequence). This CDR3 comprises 14 residues. Trimming removed 7 bases at V and 3 bases at J, with 15 bases between. Tumor samples were taken before definitive surgery or chemotherapy. Assay: immunoSEQ multiplex PCR; the TCRdb copy retains only in-frame clones and omits some. The repertoire holds about 12,000 clones, with about 88% as singletons. The sequence was collected from a human donor with high-grade serous ovarian cancer. Input material: tumor tissue. The rearrangement joins TRBV27 to TRBJ2-5; maybe TRBD1 (5 bases). The CDR3 reads CASKKLDTKETQYF. For the CDR3, the DNA is TGTGCCAGCAAAAAATTGGACACCAAAGAGACCCAGTACTTC.